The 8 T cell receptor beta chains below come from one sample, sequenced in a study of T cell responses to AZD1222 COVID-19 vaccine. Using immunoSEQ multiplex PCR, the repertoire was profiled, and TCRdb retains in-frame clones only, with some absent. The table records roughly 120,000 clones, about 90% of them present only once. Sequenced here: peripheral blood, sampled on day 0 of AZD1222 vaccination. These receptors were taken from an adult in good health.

The CDR3 bases are TGTGCCAGCAGTTACTCCGGGACTAGCGGGGTCGGGGAGCTGTTTTTT. It is translated as CASSYSGTSGVGELFF. The chain joins TRBV6-2 or TRBV6-3 to TRBJ2-2, with 13 nucleotides matching TRBD2. Germline CDR1 and CDR2: MNHEY and SVGEGT. The length of the CDR3 is 16 residues. Unmatched junction bases numbered 2, after V lost 0 bases and J lost 7 bases.

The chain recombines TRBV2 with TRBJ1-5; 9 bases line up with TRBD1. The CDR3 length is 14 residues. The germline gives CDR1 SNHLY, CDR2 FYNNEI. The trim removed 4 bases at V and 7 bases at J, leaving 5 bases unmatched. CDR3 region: CASSGDRDDQPQHF. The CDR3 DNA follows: TGTGCCAGCAGTGGGGACAGGGACGACCAGCCCCAGCATTTT.

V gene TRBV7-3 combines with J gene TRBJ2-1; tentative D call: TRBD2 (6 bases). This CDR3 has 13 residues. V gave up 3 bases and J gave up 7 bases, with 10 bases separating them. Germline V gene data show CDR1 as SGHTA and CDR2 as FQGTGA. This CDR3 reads CASSLSGGNEQFF. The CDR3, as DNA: TGTGCCAGCAGCTTGTCTGGGGGGAATGAGCAGTTCTTC.

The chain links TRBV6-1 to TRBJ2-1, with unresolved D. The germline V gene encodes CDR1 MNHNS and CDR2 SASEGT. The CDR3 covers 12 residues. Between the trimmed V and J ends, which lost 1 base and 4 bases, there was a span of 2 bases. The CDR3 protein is CASSEGYNEQFF. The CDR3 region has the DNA TGTGCCAGCAGTGAAGGGTACAATGAGCAGTTCTTC.

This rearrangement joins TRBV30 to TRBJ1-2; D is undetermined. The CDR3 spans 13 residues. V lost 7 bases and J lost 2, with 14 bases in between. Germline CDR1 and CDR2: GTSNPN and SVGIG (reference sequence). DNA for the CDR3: TGTGCCTCGTATGGGGAGCGAAACTATGGCTACACCTTC. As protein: CASYGERNYGYTF. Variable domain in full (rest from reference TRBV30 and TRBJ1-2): SQTIHQWPATLVQPVGSPLSLECTVEGTSNPNLYWYRQAAGRGLQLLFYSVGIGQISSEVPQNLSASRPQDRQFILSSKKLLLSDSGFYLCASYGERNYGYTFGSGTRLTVV.

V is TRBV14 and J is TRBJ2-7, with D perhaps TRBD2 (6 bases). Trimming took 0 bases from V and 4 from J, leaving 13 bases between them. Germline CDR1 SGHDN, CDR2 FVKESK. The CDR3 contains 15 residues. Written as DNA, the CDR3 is TGTGCCAGCAGCCAAGATGCCAGCGGGTTTTACGAGCAGTACTTC. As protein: CASSQDASGFYEQYF. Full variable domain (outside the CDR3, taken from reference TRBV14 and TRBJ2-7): EAGVTQFPSHSVIEKGQTVTLRCDPISGHDNLYWYRRVMGKEIKFLLHFVKESKQDESGMPNNRFLAERTGGTYSTLKVQPAELEDSGVYFCASSQDASGFYEQYFGPGTRLTVT.

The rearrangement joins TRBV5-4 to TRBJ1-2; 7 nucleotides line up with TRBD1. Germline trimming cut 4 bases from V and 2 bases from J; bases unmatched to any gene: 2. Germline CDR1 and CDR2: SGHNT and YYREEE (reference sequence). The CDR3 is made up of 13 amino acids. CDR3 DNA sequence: TGTGCCAGCAGCGCGGGACAGAACTATGGCTACACCTTC. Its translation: CASSAGQNYGYTF.

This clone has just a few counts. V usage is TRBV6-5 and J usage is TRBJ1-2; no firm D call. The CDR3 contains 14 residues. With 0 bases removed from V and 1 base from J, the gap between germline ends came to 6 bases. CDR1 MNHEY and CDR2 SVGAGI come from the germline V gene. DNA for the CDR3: TGTGCCAGCAGTTACTCGGACTATAACTATGGCTACACCTTC. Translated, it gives CASSYSDYNYGYTF.